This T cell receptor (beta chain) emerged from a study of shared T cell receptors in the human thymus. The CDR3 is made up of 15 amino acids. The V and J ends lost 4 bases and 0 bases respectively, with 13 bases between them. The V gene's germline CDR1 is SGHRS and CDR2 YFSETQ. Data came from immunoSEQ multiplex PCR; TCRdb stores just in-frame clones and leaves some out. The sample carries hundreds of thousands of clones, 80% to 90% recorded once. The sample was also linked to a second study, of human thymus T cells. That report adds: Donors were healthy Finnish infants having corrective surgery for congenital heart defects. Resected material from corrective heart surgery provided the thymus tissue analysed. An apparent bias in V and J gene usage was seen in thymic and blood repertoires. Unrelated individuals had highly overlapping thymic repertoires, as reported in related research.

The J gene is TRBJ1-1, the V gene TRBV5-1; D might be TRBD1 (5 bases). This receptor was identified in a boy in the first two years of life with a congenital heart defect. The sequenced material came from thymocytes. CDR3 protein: CASSPARGLNTEAFF. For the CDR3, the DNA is TGCGCCAGCAGCCCGGCTAGGGGTCTGAACACTGAAGCTTTCTTT.